These 20 T cell receptor beta chains were sequenced from one sample in a study of blood T cell repertoires in COVID-19 (dated by TCRdb to 2018 to 2021). The protocol used for the library was the immunoSEQ multiplex PCR assay. TCRdb provides this immuneACCESS table in a form limited to in-frame rearrangements. Some clones are lacking; in checked studies, under half of them reflect an unresolved V gene, and why the rest are absent is not known. The sample contains about 24,000 clones, 86% of them found a single time. The ten largest clonotypes hold about a sixth of the sample. Input material: peripheral blood. Receptor source: a human donor with acute or convalescent COVID-19. The donor label of this sample is uncertain.

This sequence joins TRBV11-2 and TRBJ1-1; weak D call: TRBD1 (5 bases). The CDR3 is 14 residues long. The germline gives CDR1 SGHAT, CDR2 FQNNGV. Trimming removed 2 bases at V and 2 bases at J, with 9 bases between. The CDR3 DNA reads as TGTGCCAGCAGCTTACAGGGTGTAAACACTGAAGCTTTCTTT. Its protein product is CASSLQGVNTEAFF. Complete variable domain (other parts from reference TRBV11-2 and TRBJ1-1): EAGVAQSPRYKIIEKRQSVAFWCNPISGHATLYWYQQILGQGPKLLIQFQNNGVVDDSQLPKDRFSAERLKGVDSTLKIQPAKLEDSAVYLCASSLQGVNTEAFFGQGTRLTVV.

This chain uses TRBV2 with TRBJ2-1, with D possibly being TRBD2 (5 bases). V lost 6 bases to trimming and J lost 15 bases, with 15 bases between them. Germline CDR1 SNHLY, CDR2 FYNNEI. The length of the CDR3 is 11 residues. The DNA of the CDR3 is TGTGCCAGCAGACCCACTGGAGGAACGTTCTTC. Translating it yields CASRPTGGTFF.

The CDR3 reads CASRPGQGSLETQYF. CDR3 sequence (DNA): TGTGCCAGCCGTCCGGGACAGGGGAGTTTAGAGACCCAGTACTTC. The V and J genes are TRBV27 and TRBJ2-5; 10 positions agree with TRBD1. The V gene's germline CDR1 is MNHEY and CDR2 SMNVEV (reference sequence). Trimming at V came to 8 bases and at J to 4 bases, leaving 10 bases not matched to a gene. This CDR3 comprises 15 residues.

This clone came up once. The chain links TRBV3-1 (or the pseudogene TRBV3-2) to TRBJ1-3, with unresolved D. Per the germline V gene, CDR1 is LGHDT and CDR2 is YNNKEL (reference sequence). Trimming removed 0 bases at V and 2 bases at J, with 11 bases between. There are 16 residues in the CDR3. CDR3 amino acids: CASSQDGQQAGNTIYF. In DNA form, the CDR3 reads TGTGCCAGCAGCCAAGATGGCCAGCAGGCTGGAAACACCATATATTTT.

J is TRBJ2-5 and V is TRBV27; 7 bases map to TRBD2. V lost 2 bases, J lost 6 bases, and 12 bases stayed unmatched. Germline lookup yields CDR1 MNHEY and CDR2 SMNVEV (reference sequence). The CDR3 consists of 16 residues. CDR3 coding DNA: TGTGCCAGCAGTTTAGGAGCGGGGCGATTGGGGCAGACCCAGTACTTC. It codes for CASSLGAGRLGQTQYF.

The rearrangement uses TRBV27 and TRBJ2-1; D might be TRBD2 (5 bases). Germline CDR1 is MNHEY and CDR2 is SMNVEV (reference sequence). This CDR3 has 13 residues. V was shortened by 3 bases and J by 5 bases, with 8 bases between the two germline ends. The CDR3 loop is CASSLPGNNEQFF. The CDR3 bases are TGTGCCAGCAGTTTGCCGGGGAACAATGAGCAGTTCTTC.

The V call is TRBV5-8, the J call TRBJ2-5, with TRBD2 as a possible D gene (6 bases). The CDR3 sequence is 15 residues long. Trimming pared 0 bases from V and 5 bases from J, leaving 14 bases between. Germline lookup yields CDR1 SGHTS and CDR2 YDEGEE. CDR3 region: CASSLGGLVAETQYF. In DNA, the CDR3 is TGTGCCAGCAGCTTGGGGGGACTCGTCGCGGAGACCCAGTACTTC.

The V and J genes are TRBV7-2 and TRBJ2-1; weak D call: TRBD1 (5 bases). The CDR3 sequence is 15 residues long. CDR1 and CDR2 (germline): SGHTA, FQGNSA. The V gene lost 5 bases and the J gene lost 0 bases, with 11 bases spanning the gap. The CDR3, as DNA: TGTGCCAGCAGCCTGGACACCTTCTCCTACAATGAGCAGTTCTTC. As protein: CASSLDTFSYNEQFF.

The chain joins TRBV10-1 to TRBJ2-5, with D tentatively TRBD2 (5 bases). Trimming shortened V by 3 bases and J by 2 bases, and 13 bases separated the two germline ends. CDR1 is WNHNN, CDR2 SYGVQD, per germline (reference sequence). This CDR3 spans 15 amino acids. The CDR3 spells CASSDEGMGQETQYF. In DNA form, the CDR3 reads TGCGCCAGCAGTGACGAGGGAATGGGGCAAGAGACCCAGTACTTC.

The chain employs TRBV12-3 or TRBV12-4 and TRBJ1-5, with a weak D call TRBD1 (6 bases). The CDR3 is made up of 13 amino acids. The V end was cut by 7 bases, the J end by 11 bases, with 18 bases between. The CDR3 spells CASTSGGPSAQHF. In DNA form, the CDR3 reads TGTGCCAGCACCTCGGGGGGCCCTTCAGCCCAGCATTTT.

The V gene is TRBV7-7, the J gene TRBJ2-1; 7 bases align to TRBD2. CDR1 and CDR2 (germline): SSHAT, FNYEAQ (reference sequence). V was pared by 2 bases and J by 9 bases, with 7 bases of the junction left unmatched. The CDR3 loop spans 14 amino acids. The CDR3 DNA reads TGTGCCAGCAGCTTATCCGATGGGGGGGGTGAGCAGTTCTTC. Protein: CASSLSDGGGEQFF.

The chain combines TRBV7-9 with TRBJ1-2; no reliable D call. The CDR3 covers 13 residues. V lost 2 bases and J 8 bases, leaving 12 bases between the germline ends. Looked up from germline, CDR1 is SEHNR and CDR2 is FQNEAQ (reference sequence). The DNA for the CDR3 is TGTGCCAGCAGCTTACACGGGAGCCTGGGCTACACCTTC. It translates to CASSLHGSLGYTF.

The J gene is TRBJ2-2, the V gene TRBV3-1 (or the pseudogene TRBV3-2), with D perhaps TRBD1 (5 bases). This CDR3 comprises 17 residues. V was shortened by 0 bases and J by 0 bases, with 11 bases between the two germline ends. Germline CDR1 reads LGHDT; CDR2 reads YNNKEL (reference sequence). The CDR3 loop reads CASSQERGYPNTGELFF. The CDR3 DNA reads as TGTGCCAGCAGCCAAGAAAGGGGATACCCGAACACCGGGGAGCTGTTTTTT.

This clone was seen more than once but under ten times. The CDR3, as DNA: TGTGCCAGCAGCTTAGAGGGGACTAGCGGGAGGTTAAATGAGCAGTTCTTC. Translating gives CASSLEGTSGRLNEQFF. The chain carries TRBV7-2 and TRBJ2-1; 15 bases align to TRBD2. Germline V lookup: CDR1 SGHTA, CDR2 FQGNSA. The trim removed 1 base at V and 7 bases at J, leaving 5 bases unmatched. CDR3 size: 17 residues.

This clone was observed a handful of times. The chain employs TRBV3-1 (or the pseudogene TRBV3-2) and TRBJ2-3; D may be TRBD2 (5 bases). Trimming left V 3 bases short and J 5 bases short, with 9 bases between. Germline V gives CDR1 LGHDT, CDR2 YNNKEL (reference sequence). The CDR3 runs 13 residues. The CDR3: CASSQDSLDTQYF. CDR3 sequence (DNA): TGTGCCAGCAGCCAGGACTCGTTAGATACGCAGTATTTT.

The rearrangement links TRBV11-3 to TRBJ2-1; a weak D match, TRBD1 (5 bases). Trimming left V 0 bases short and J 8 bases short, with 11 bases between. The CDR3 consists of 14 residues. Germline V lookup: CDR1 SGHNT, CDR2 YENEEA. CDR3: CASSLEGLGDEQFF. The CDR3 DNA reads TGTGCCAGCAGCTTAGAAGGGCTAGGGGATGAGCAGTTCTTC.

In its sample, this clone was seen once. The J gene is TRBJ2-1, the V gene TRBV11-3; D is undetermined. Germline values: CDR1 SGHNT, CDR2 YENEEA. The V and J ends lost 1 base and 3 bases respectively, with 4 bases between them. This CDR3 has 13 residues. The chain's CDR3 is CASSLGSYNEQFF. The CDR3 nucleotides read TGTGCCAGCAGCTTAGGTAGCTACAATGAGCAGTTCTTC. The whole variable domain, remainder taken from reference TRBV11-3 and TRBJ2-1, is EAGVVQSPRYKIIEKKQPVAFWCNPISGHNTLYWYLQNLGQGPELLIRYENEEAVDDSQLPKDRFSAERLKGVDSTLKIQPAELGDSAVYLCASSLGSYNEQFFGPGTRLTVL.

The rearrangement uses TRBV15 and TRBJ2-3; 8 bases line up with TRBD1. The CDR3 sequence is 17 residues long. V shed 0 bases and J 1 base; nucleotides not matched to a gene: 6. Germline V gene data show CDR1 as LNHNV and CDR2 as YYDKDF (reference sequence). DNA of the CDR3: TGTGCCACCAGCAGAGATCAGACAGGGGACGGCACAGATACGCAGTATTTT. Translated, it gives CATSRDQTGDGTDTQYF.

The chain uses TRBV6-4 and TRBJ2-1, with 7 bases matching TRBD2. J was trimmed by 10 bases and V by 4 bases; bases with no gene match: 7. Germline CDR1 is MRHNA and CDR2 is SNTAGT. The CDR3 covers 13 residues. CDR3 coding DNA: TGTGCCAGCAGTGGCACTAGCGCTGGCGAGCAGTTCTTC. It translates to CASSGTSAGEQFF.

V usage is TRBV7-2 and J usage is TRBJ2-5, with 8 bases aligning to TRBD1. J was trimmed by 3 bases and V by 5 bases; bases with no gene match: 8. The CDR3 covers 15 residues. CDR1 is SGHTA and CDR2 is FQGNSA in the germline V gene. The CDR3 bases are TGTGCCAGCAGCCGTCCACAGGGGGGCGAAGAGACCCAGTACTTC. It is translated as CASSRPQGGEETQYF.